This T cell receptor (beta chain) was identified during a study of regulatory T cells in long-lasting Graves disease. Study overall: Under 3 months of antithyroid drugs had been taken by newly diagnosed Graves' patients.

This clonotype was observed at least ten times. Its matching antigen is unknown. Study-wide findings and caveats: No thyroid tissue was studied; the work used peripheral blood only.

Time point meaning: newly diagnosed GD, antithyroid drugs for less than 3 months. The TCR library was prepared using RNA isolated from PBMCs. Patients all came to the study from an endocrinology department in Xi'an, China. Researchers made TCR beta libraries by using iRepertoire HTBI primers and running Arm-PCR on CDR3 regions. In the source study's methods: The samples yielded about 63 TRBV and more than eleven TRBJ segments. TCRdb independently ran MiXCR on the multiplex PCR reads; one entry per CDR3 protein. The V and J calls and clone size come from TCRdb's table, not from the authors' own analysis. The profile shows over 300,000 distinct CDR3 sequences, around 15% of them singletons. Per the germline V gene, CDR1 is SGHDN and CDR2 is FVKESK. V lost 6 bases, J lost 7 bases, and 17 bases lay in between. This CDR3 is built from 14 residues.

The chain links TRBV14 to TRBJ2-3, with D possibly TRBD2 on 5 matching bases. The origin of this receptor is a female donor with Graves disease. The input for sequencing was peripheral blood mononuclear cells (PBMCs), taken at new diagnosis, from a patient treated with antithyroid drugs. The CDR3 is CASRPYSGVNTQYF. CDR3 nucleotides: TGTGCCAGCAGGCCCTACTCCGGGGTTAATACGCAGTATTTT.